The rows below give T cell receptor beta chains drawn from one sample of a study of shared clonotypes between healthy human individuals. The table came from immunoSEQ multiplex PCR; TCRdb's copy has only in-frame clones and leaves some out. Counted here are about 2.1 million clones, about 93% occurring once; the ten biggest clones make up over 1.5%. The sequenced sample consisted of naive CD8+ T cells from PBMCs. The receptors here all came from a man between 18 and 35 years old in good health. Some clones in this sample may be carry-over from other donors' samples. Both conserved end residues are part of each CDR3. The order of the fields is clone size, D gene, V gene, J gene, CDR3 length, CDR3 DNA, CDR3 protein. The D gene is left open where the match is weak. Where a row states a size, it is once, few, many or the class of an expanded clone; other rows omit it.

clone size: .
D gene: TRBD2
V gene: TRBV10-1
J gene: TRBJ2-3
CDR3 length: 16
CDR3 DNA: TGCGCCAGCAGCTGGACTAGCGGGCCTAGCACAGATACGCAGTATTTT
CDR3 protein: CASSWTSGPSTDTQYF

clone size: once
D gene: TRBD1
V gene: TRBV19
J gene: TRBJ2-1
CDR3 length: 15
CDR3 DNA: TGTGCCAGTAGTATGTCCAGGGGGCTCTACAATGAGCAGTTCTTC
CDR3 protein: CASSMSRGLYNEQFF

clone size: .
D gene: TRBD2
V gene: TRBV2
J gene: TRBJ2-1
CDR3 length: 16
CDR3 DNA: TGTGCCAGCAGAAGTTTAGCGGGAGGACAAAACAATGAGCAGTTCTTC
CDR3 protein: CASRSLAGGQNNEQFF

clone size: .
D gene: .
V gene: TRBV28
J gene: TRBJ2-1
CDR3 length: 13
CDR3 DNA: TGTGCCAGCAGCCTCCTCTTGGGAAGCGAGCAGTTCTTC
CDR3 protein: CASSLLLGSEQFF

clone size: .
D gene: TRBD2
V gene: TRBV9
J gene: TRBJ2-7
CDR3 length: 19
CDR3 DNA: TGTGCCAGCAGCGTAGGACCATTCTCCAGGACTAGCGGGCTCTACGAGCAGTACTTC
CDR3 protein: CASSVGPFSRTSGLYEQYF

clone size: .
D gene: TRBD2
V gene: TRBV12-5
J gene: TRBJ2-7
CDR3 length: 13
CDR3 DNA: TGTGCTAGTGGGCGTAGCGGGATTGACGAGCAGTACTTC
CDR3 protein: CASGRSGIDEQYF

clone size: .
D gene: .
V gene: TRBV4-1
J gene: TRBJ1-3
CDR3 length: 17
CDR3 DNA: TGCGCCAGCAGCCAAGGGGGCAGGTTTAGCTCTGGAAACACCATATATTTT
CDR3 protein: CASSQGGRFSSGNTIYF

clone size: .
D gene: .
V gene: TRBV27
J gene: TRBJ2-2
CDR3 length: 15
CDR3 DNA: TGTGCCAGCAGTTTATTTAACCAGCCTTGGGGGGAGCTGTTTTTT
CDR3 protein: CASSLFNQPWGELFF

clone size: .
D gene: .
V gene: TRBV10-2
J gene: TRBJ2-1
CDR3 length: 15
CDR3 DNA: TGCGCCAGCAGTGAGGACTGGAGCTCCTACAATGAGCAGTTCTTC
CDR3 protein: CASSEDWSSYNEQFF

clone size: .
D gene: .
V gene: TRBV7-9
J gene: TRBJ2-7
CDR3 length: 14
CDR3 DNA: TGTGCCAGCAGCTTAATTGCACCATCCTACGAGCAGTACTTC
CDR3 protein: CASSLIAPSYEQYF

clone size: few
D gene: .
V gene: TRBV9
J gene: TRBJ1-3
CDR3 length: 15
CDR3 DNA: TGTGCCAGCAGCGAGGGAGGGGGAACTGGAAACACCATATATTTT
CDR3 protein: CASSEGGGTGNTIYF

clone size: .
D gene: .
V gene: TRBV27
J gene: TRBJ1-1
CDR3 length: 14
CDR3 DNA: TGTGCCAGCAGTTTTACGCAGGACGGGACTGAAGCTTTCTTT
CDR3 protein: CASSFTQDGTEAFF

clone size: .
D gene: TRBD1
V gene: TRBV7-8
J gene: TRBJ2-7
CDR3 length: 18
CDR3 DNA: TGTGCCAGCAGCTTAGCGCTCATCGGGACAGGGGCGAGATACGAGCAGTACTTC
CDR3 protein: CASSLALIGTGARYEQYF

clone size: few
D gene: TRBD2
V gene: TRBV7-6
J gene: TRBJ2-3
CDR3 length: 15
CDR3 DNA: TGTGCCAGCAGCCCAGCGGGAGGGCGGGCAGATACGCAGTATTTT
CDR3 protein: CASSPAGGRADTQYF

clone size: .
D gene: .
V gene: TRBV2
J gene: TRBJ2-2
CDR3 length: 11
CDR3 DNA: TGTGCCACTCAGAGGGGCGGGGAGCTGTTTTTT
CDR3 protein: CATQRGGELFF

clone size: .
D gene: .
V gene: TRBV28
J gene: TRBJ2-2
CDR3 length: 12
CDR3 DNA: TGTGCCAGCAGTTTTATCACCGGGGAGCTGTTTTTT
CDR3 protein: CASSFITGELFF

clone size: .
D gene: .
V gene: TRBV5-5
J gene: TRBJ1-2
CDR3 length: 14
CDR3 DNA: TGTGCCAGCAGCGCAGACAGCTTGGGGTATGGCTACACCTTC
CDR3 protein: CASSADSLGYGYTF

clone size: .
D gene: TRBD1
V gene: TRBV11-1
J gene: TRBJ2-7
CDR3 length: 17
CDR3 DNA: TGTGCCAGCAGCGAACGGCCCAGGGACAGGGGGCACTACGAGCAGTACTTC
CDR3 protein: CASSERPRDRGHYEQYF

clone size: .
D gene: .
V gene: TRBV10-3
J gene: TRBJ2-2
CDR3 length: 16
CDR3 DNA: TGTGCCATCAGGGCCCAGACCCTCGCGAACACCGGGGAGCTGTTTTTT
CDR3 protein: CAIRAQTLANTGELFF

clone size: .
D gene: .
V gene: TRBV27
J gene: TRBJ2-1
CDR3 length: 18
CDR3 DNA: TGTGCCAGCAGTATAACCCCTGTACGGGGCCCCTCCTACAATGAGCAGTTCTTC
CDR3 protein: CASSITPVRGPSYNEQFF

clone size: .
D gene: .
V gene: TRBV6-5
J gene: TRBJ2-1
CDR3 length: 15
CDR3 DNA: TGTGCCAGCAGTGCCATAACGGGCTTAAACAATGAGCAGTTCTTC
CDR3 protein: CASSAITGLNNEQFF

clone size: .
D gene: .
V gene: TRBV7-8
J gene: TRBJ2-5
CDR3 length: 14
CDR3 DNA: TGTGCCAGCAGCTTGGTCGGGGCTCAAGAGACCCAGTACTTC
CDR3 protein: CASSLVGAQETQYF

clone size: .
D gene: TRBD2
V gene: TRBV7-9
J gene: TRBJ2-7
CDR3 length: 14
CDR3 DNA: TGTGCCAGCAGCCCGACTAGCGGGATATACGAGCAGTACTTC
CDR3 protein: CASSPTSGIYEQYF

clone size: .
D gene: TRBD2
V gene: TRBV6-5
J gene: TRBJ2-1
CDR3 length: 15
CDR3 DNA: TGTGCCAGCAGTGCCGCTGGGACTAGTTACAATGAGCAGTTCTTC
CDR3 protein: CASSAAGTSYNEQFF

clone size: .
D gene: .
V gene: TRBV28
J gene: TRBJ1-1
CDR3 length: 14
CDR3 DNA: TGTGCCATCCGGCGGGCCTTTGGGGGCACTGAAGCTTTCTTT
CDR3 protein: CAIRRAFGGTEAFF

clone size: .
D gene: .
V gene: TRBV29-1
J gene: TRBJ2-2
CDR3 length: 11
CDR3 DNA: TGCAGCGTCGAGGGGCCAGGGGAGCTGTTTTTT
CDR3 protein: CSVEGPGELFF

clone size: .
D gene: .
V gene: TRBV27
J gene: TRBJ2-1
CDR3 length: 14
CDR3 DNA: TGTGCCAGCAGTCTAAGGGCTGCCTACAATGAGCAGTTCTTC
CDR3 protein: CASSLRAAYNEQFF

clone size: .
D gene: .
V gene: TRBV5-5
J gene: TRBJ2-7
CDR3 length: 11
CDR3 DNA: TGTGCCAGCATCCTCAACCACGAGCAGTACTTC
CDR3 protein: CASILNHEQYF

clone size: .
D gene: TRBD1
V gene: TRBV7-8
J gene: TRBJ2-7
CDR3 length: 16
CDR3 DNA: TGTGCCAGCAGCTTAGGGGGGACAGGGGGCTTCTACGAGCAGTACTTC
CDR3 protein: CASSLGGTGGFYEQYF